This T cell receptor (beta chain) is drawn from a study of T cells in Graves' hyperthyroidism and ophthalmopathy. This CDR3 is built from 11 residues. The germline V and J ends were trimmed by 6 bases and 2 bases, with 7 bases remaining between them. Germline V gives CDR1 SQVTM, CDR2 ANQGSEA. Using RNA transcripts as the source, TCR beta CDR3 regions were amplified. A set of HTBI primers served as the primers for a first-round RT-PCR of the TCR CDR3. A single record per CDR3 protein comes from TCRdb applying MiXCR to the multiplex PCR reads. The sample contains roughly 700,000 distinct CDR3 sequences, approximately 14% of which appear only once. Stability of Graves' hyperthyroidism was defined as absent ophthalmopathy progression within 18 months. Diagnoses used clinical symptoms, serum thyroxine and TRAb, thyroid ultrasound and orbital computed tomography.

This clonotype was obtained from a woman younger than 35 with Graves' hyperthyroidism. Sequencing was performed on blood. The chain has TRBV29-1 and TRBJ2-5, with D unresolved. CDR3 nucleotides: TGCAGCGTCGAGAAACAAGAGACCCAGTACTTC. As protein: CSVEKQETQYF.